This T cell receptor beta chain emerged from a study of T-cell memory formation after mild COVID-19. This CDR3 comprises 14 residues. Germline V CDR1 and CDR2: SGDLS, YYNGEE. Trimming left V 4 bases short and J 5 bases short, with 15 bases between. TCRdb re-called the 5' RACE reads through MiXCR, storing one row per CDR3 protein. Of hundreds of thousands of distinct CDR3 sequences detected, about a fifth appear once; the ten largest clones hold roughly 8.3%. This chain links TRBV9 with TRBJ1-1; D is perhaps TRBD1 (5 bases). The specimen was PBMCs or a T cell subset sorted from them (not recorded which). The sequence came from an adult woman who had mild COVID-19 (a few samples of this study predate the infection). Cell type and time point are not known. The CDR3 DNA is TGTGCCAGCAGCATTTCTCAGGGTGGAACTGAAGCTTTCTTT. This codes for CASSISQGGTEAFF.